Detailed here is one T cell receptor (beta chain). The sample belongs to a study of CD8 T cells in Susac syndrome. After extraction with the RNeasy kit, roughly 0.5 to 1 ug of the RNA was reverse transcribed using random hexamers. The CDR3 of TCR beta was amplified by immunoSEQ multiplex PCR across 54 Vbeta and 13 Jbeta. TCRdb passed the immunoSEQ multiplex PCR reads through MiXCR, listing each CDR3 protein once. The sample has around 300,000 distinct CDR3 sequences; 70% to 90% are singletons. CD8+ and CD4+ T cells from blood underwent TCR beta sequencing. Negative isolation was used for CD8+ and CD4+ T cells and FACS enrichment for TEMRA cells. Germline CDR1 and CDR2: MNHEY and SVGEGT. The CDR3 is made up of 15 amino acids. The germline V and J ends were trimmed by 4 bases and 12 bases, with 24 bases remaining between them.

Material for sequencing was CD8+ T cells from PBMCs. The rearrangement joins TRBV6-2 or TRBV6-3 to TRBJ2-5; D is unclear. The TCR was taken from a human donor with multiple sclerosis. CDR3 DNA sequence: TGTGCCAGCAGTTTGAAGGGATATTGGACGGACCCTAAGTACTTC. Translation: CASSLKGYWTDPKYF.